This T cell receptor beta chain was retrieved from a study of OX40 agonist ivuxolimab in advanced cancers. Measured with immunoSEQ multiplex PCR; TCRdb has only the in-frame clones, and not every one. The sample has almost 80,000 clones; 84% are singletons. Germline-derived CDR1 and CDR2 are MNHNS and SASEGT. Trimming stripped 6 bases from V and 6 bases from J, with 9 bases between. This CDR3 comprises 11 residues. J is TRBJ2-7 and V is TRBV6-1; D unresolved. Material: CD4+ or CD8+ T cells sorted from blood, obtained in a trial of the OX40 agonist ivuxolimab. This clonotype was sampled from an adult with an advanced solid tumor such as melanoma, head and neck, liver or kidney cancer. This CDR3 is CASRRALEQYV. CDR3 in DNA: TGTGCCAGCAGACGAGCCCTCGAGCAGTACGTC.